This T cell receptor (beta chain) was profiled in a study of blood T cell repertoires in COVID-19. Per the original data handling: How many nucleated cells were present was estimated from reference gene primer amplification. Method: immunoSEQ multiplex PCR; TCRdb's copy keeps in-frame clones and lacks some. V and J calls plus clone size are reproduced from that table; the DNA served to infer D and trimming. This table has about 100,000 clones, 90% appearing once. Only one count was recorded for this clone. CDR3 length: 13 residues. Germline V gene data show CDR1 as SGHRS and CDR2 as YFSETQ. V lost 4 bases and J lost 6; bases outside the gene matches: 6.

Sequencing was carried out using peripheral blood. The clonotype originates from a man aged 50-59 years with acute or convalescent COVID-19. The V gene is TRBV5-1, the J gene TRBJ1-2; 7 nucleotides align to TRBD1. DNA of the CDR3: TGCGCCAGCAGCCTCGACAGGGTAAATGGCTACACCTTC. Translating gives CASSLDRVNGYTF.